This paragraph covers one T cell receptor beta chain sequence. The method was immunoSEQ multiplex PCR; TCRdb's version includes in-frame clones alone and lacks a portion of them. The sample gives about 94,000 clones, around 95% of which show up once; about 0.21% is in the top ten. This CDR3 has 17 amino acids. V lost 0 bases, J lost 4 bases, and 8 bases stayed unmatched. CDR1 is SGHRS, CDR2 YFSETQ, per germline. This sample is part of a study of technical replicates of blood from a handful of donors. This TCR came from a human donor in good health. The V call is TRBV5-1, the J call TRBJ2-3, with 10 positions matching TRBD2. Sequencing input: T cells isolated from PBMCs. The CDR3 reads CASSLGVGLAAADTQYF. The CDR3 DNA reads TGCGCCAGCAGCTTGGGAGTTGGACTAGCGGCCGCAGATACGCAGTATTTT.